This T cell receptor beta chain was retrieved from a study of T cells in Graves' hyperthyroidism and ophthalmopathy. Amplification of TCR beta CDR3 regions used RNA as the template. The TCR CDR3 was amplified in a first-round RT-PCR using the HTBI primer set. Each CDR3 protein gets one entry after TCRdb re-called the multiplex PCR reads with MiXCR. This sample has roughly 360,000 distinct CDR3 sequences, with 13% found just once. Sampled blood dates from first hyperthyroidism diagnosis, and it precedes any ophthalmopathy symptoms. Germline V lookup: CDR1 SQVTM, CDR2 ANQGSEA. This CDR3 is built from 15 residues. The V gene end was trimmed by 2 bases and the J gene end by 4 bases; junction bases not matched to a gene: 5.

Input material: blood. The sequence was collected from a young man with Graves' hyperthyroidism that later progressed to Graves' ophthalmopathy. The chain carries TRBV29-1 and TRBJ2-3, with TRBD2 matching 11 bases. The CDR3 DNA reads TGCAGCGTTGAAACGCTAGCGGGGGGTTCAGATACGCAGTATTTT. Translation: CSVETLAGGSDTQYF.